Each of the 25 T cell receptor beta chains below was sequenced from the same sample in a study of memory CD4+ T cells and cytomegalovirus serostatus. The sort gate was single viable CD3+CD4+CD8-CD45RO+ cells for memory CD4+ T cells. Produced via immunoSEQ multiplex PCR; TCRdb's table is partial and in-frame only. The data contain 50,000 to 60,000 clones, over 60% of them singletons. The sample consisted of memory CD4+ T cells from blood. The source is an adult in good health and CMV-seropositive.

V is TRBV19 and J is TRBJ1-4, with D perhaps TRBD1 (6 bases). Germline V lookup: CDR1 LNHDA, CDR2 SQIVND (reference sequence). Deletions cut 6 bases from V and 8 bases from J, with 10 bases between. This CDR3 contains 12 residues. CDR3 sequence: CASRDRIEKLFF. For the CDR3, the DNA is TGTGCCAGTAGAGACAGGATCGAAAAACTGTTTTTT.

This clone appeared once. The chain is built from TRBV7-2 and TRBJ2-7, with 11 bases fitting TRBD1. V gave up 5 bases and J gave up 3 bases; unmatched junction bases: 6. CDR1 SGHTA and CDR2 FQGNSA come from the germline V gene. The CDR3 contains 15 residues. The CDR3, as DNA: TGTGCCAGCAGCAGAGCCGGGACAGGGGGCTACGAGCAGTACTTC. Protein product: CASSRAGTGGYEQYF.

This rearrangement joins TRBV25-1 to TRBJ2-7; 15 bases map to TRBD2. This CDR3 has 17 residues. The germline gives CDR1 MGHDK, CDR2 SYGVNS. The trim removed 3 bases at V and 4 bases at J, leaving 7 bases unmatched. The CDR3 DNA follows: TGTGCCAGCAGTGACCTAGGACTAGCGGGGGGGATTTACGAGCAGTACTTC. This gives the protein CASSDLGLAGGIYEQYF.

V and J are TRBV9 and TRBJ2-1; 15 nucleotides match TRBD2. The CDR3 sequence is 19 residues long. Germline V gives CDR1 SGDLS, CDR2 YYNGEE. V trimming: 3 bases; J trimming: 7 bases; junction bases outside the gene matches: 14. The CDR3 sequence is CASSAGTSGGSPLLNEQFF. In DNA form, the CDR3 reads TGTGCCAGCAGCGCCGGGACTAGCGGGGGGTCCCCCCTTCTGAATGAGCAGTTCTTC.

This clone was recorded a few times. The DNA for the CDR3 is TGTGCCAGCAGCTTGGGAGTAAAGGGCGGGGAGCTGTTTTTT. Its translation is CASSLGVKGGELFF. The chain employs TRBV5-4 and TRBJ2-2; D ambiguous. The CDR3 runs to 14 residues. Per germline, CDR1 SGHNT and CDR2 YYREEE (reference sequence). V shed 0 bases and J shed 7 bases, with 10 bases lying between them.

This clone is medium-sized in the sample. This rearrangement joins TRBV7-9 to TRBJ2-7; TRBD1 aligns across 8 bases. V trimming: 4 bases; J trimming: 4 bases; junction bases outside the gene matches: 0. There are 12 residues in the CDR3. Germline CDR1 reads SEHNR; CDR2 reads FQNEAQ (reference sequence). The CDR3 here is CASSWDRYEQYF. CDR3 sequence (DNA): TGTGCCAGCAGCTGGGACAGGTACGAGCAGTACTTC.

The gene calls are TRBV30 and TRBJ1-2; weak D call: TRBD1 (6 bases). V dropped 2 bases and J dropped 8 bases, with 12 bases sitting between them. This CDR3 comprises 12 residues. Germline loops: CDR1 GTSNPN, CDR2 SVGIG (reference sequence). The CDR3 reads CAWSRQVLGYTF. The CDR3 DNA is TGTGCCTGGAGTCGACAGGTCCTCGGCTACACCTTC.

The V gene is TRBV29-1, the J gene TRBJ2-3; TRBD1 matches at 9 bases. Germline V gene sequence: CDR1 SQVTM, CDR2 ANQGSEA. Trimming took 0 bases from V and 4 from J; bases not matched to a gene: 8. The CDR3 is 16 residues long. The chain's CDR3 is CSVEDLVTGGADTQYF. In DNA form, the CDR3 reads TGCAGCGTTGAAGATCTTGTGACAGGGGGTGCAGATACGCAGTATTTT.

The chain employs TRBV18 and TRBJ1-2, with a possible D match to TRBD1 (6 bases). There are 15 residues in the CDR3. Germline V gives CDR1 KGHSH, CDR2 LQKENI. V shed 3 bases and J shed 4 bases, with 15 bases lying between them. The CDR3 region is CASSPNPEGVYGYTF. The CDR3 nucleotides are TGTGCCAGCTCACCTAACCCGGAGGGGGTCTATGGCTACACCTTC. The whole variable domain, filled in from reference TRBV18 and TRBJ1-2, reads NAGVMQNPRHLVRRRGQEARLRCSPMKGHSHVYWYRQLPEEGLKFMVYLQKENIIDESGMPKERFSAEFPKEGPSILRIQQVVRGDSAAYFCASSPNPEGVYGYTFGSGTRLTVV.

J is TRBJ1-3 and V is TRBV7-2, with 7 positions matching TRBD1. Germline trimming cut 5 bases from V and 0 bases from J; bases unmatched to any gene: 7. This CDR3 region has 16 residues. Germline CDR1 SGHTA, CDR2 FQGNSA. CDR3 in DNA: TGTGCCAGCAGCCAGGACAGGCCACACTCTGGAAACACCATATATTTT. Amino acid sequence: CASSQDRPHSGNTIYF.

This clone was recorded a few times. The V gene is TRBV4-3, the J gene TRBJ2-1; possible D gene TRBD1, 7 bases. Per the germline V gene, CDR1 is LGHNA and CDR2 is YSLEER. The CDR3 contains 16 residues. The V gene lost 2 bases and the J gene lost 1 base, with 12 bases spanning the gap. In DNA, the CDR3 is TGCGCCAGCAGCCAATTCGCAGGGGGGTCCTACAATGAGCAGTTCTTC. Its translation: CASSQFAGGSYNEQFF.

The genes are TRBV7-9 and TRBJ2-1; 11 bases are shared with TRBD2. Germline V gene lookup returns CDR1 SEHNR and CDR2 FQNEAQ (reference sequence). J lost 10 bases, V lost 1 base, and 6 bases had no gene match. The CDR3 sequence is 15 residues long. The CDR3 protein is CASSLELAGDSEQFF. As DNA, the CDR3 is TGTGCCAGCAGCTTAGAACTAGCGGGAGACAGCGAGCAGTTCTTC.

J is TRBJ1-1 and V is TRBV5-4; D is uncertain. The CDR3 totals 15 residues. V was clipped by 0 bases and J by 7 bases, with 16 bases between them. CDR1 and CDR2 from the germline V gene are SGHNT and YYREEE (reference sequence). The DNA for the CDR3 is TGTGCCAGCAGCTTGGATTCGGGGTCGTTCAATGAAGCTTTCTTT. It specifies CASSLDSGSFNEAFF.

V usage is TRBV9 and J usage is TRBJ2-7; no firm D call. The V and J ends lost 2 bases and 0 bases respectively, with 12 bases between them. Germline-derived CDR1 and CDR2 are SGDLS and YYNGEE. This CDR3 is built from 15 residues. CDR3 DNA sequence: TGTGCCAGCAGCGTGGGCCCCGACACCTCCTACGAGCAGTACTTC. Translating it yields CASSVGPDTSYEQYF.

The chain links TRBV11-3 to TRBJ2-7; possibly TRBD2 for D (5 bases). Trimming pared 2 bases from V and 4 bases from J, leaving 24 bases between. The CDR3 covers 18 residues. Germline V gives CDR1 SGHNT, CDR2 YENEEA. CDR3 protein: CASSLSREINHYTYEQYF. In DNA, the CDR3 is TGTGCCAGCAGCTTATCTAGGGAGATCAACCACTATACTTACGAGCAGTACTTC.

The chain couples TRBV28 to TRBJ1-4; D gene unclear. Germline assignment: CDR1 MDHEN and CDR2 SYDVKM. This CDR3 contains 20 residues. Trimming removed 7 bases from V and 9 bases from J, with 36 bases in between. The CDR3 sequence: CASTGALVRPIPVDRKKLFF. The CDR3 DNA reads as TGTGCCAGCACCGGTGCGTTAGTACGGCCGATTCCTGTTGATCGTAAAAAACTGTTTTTT.

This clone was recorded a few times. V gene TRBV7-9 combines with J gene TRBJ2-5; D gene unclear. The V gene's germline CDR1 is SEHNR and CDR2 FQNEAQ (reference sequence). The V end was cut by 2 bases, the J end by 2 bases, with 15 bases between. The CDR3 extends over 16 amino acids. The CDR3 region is CASSLQKGVRQETQYF. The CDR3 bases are TGTGCCAGCAGCTTACAAAAAGGAGTGCGGCAAGAGACCCAGTACTTC.

As DNA, the CDR3 is TGTGCCAGCAGCCCTTCGGGGAGAAGTAATTCACCCCTCCACTTT. Translated: CASSPSGRSNSPLHF. The V call is TRBV6-5, the J call TRBJ1-6; D unclear. V lost 6 bases to trimming and J lost 6 bases, with 15 bases between them. CDR3 length: 15 residues. CDR1 and CDR2 (germline): MNHEY, SVGAGI.

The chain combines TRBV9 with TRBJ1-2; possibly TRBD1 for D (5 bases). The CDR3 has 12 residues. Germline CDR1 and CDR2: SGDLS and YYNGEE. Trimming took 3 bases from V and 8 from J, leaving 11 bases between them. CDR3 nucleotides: TGTGCCAGCAGCGATATTGGGACGGGCTACACCTTC. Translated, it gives CASSDIGTGYTF.

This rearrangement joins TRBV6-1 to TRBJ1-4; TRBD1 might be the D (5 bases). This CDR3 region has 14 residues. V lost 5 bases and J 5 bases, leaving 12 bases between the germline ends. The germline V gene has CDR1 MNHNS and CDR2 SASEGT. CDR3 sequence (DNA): TGTGCCAGCAGTCCCAGGGTGGGGAATGAAAAACTGTTTTTT. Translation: CASSPRVGNEKLFF.

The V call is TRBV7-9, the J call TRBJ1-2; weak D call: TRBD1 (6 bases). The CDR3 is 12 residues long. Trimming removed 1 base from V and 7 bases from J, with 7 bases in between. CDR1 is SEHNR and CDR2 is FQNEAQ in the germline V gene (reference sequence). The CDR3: CASSLEQGGYTF. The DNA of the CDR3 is TGTGCCAGCAGCTTAGAACAGGGTGGCTACACCTTC.

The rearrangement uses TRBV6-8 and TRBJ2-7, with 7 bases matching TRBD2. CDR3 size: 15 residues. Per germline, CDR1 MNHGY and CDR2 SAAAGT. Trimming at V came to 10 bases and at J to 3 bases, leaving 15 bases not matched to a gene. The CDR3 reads CATRPPRGGCYEQYF. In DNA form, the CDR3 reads TGTGCCACCCGTCCCCCCCGCGGGGGTTGCTACGAGCAGTACTTC.

The CDR3 loop is CASSQLGVAEAFF. CDR3 in DNA: TGTGCCAGCAGCCAACTGGGGGTGGCTGAAGCTTTCTTT. V is TRBV13 and J is TRBJ1-1; TRBD1 might be the D (5 bases). Germline CDR1 reads PRHDT; CDR2 reads FYEKMQ (reference sequence). The CDR3 length is 13 residues. Trimming took 5 bases from V and 6 from J, leaving 13 bases between them.

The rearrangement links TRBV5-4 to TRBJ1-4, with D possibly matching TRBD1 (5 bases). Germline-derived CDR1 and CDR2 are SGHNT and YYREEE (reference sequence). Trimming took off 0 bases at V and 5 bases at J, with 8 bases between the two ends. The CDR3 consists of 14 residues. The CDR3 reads CASSLGGSNEKLFF. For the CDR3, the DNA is TGTGCCAGCAGCTTGGGGGGGAGCAATGAAAAACTGTTTTTT.

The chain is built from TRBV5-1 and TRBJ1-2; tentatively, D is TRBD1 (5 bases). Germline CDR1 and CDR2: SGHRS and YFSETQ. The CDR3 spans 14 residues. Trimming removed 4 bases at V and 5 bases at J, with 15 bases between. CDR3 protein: CASSSGWGKYGYTF. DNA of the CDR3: TGCGCCAGCAGCAGCGGGTGGGGCAAGTATGGCTACACCTTC.